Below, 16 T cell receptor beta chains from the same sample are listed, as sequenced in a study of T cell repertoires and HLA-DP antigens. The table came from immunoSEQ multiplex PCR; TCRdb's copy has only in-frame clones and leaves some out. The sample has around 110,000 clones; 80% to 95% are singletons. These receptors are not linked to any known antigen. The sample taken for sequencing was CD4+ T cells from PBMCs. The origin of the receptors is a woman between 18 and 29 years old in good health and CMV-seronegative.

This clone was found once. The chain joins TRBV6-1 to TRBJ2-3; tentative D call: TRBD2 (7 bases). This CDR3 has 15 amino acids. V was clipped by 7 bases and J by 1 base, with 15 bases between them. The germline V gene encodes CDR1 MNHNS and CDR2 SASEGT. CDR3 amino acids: CASTGGGAGTDTQYF. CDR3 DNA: TGTGCCAGCACCGGTGGGGGGGCAGGCACAGATACGCAGTATTTT.

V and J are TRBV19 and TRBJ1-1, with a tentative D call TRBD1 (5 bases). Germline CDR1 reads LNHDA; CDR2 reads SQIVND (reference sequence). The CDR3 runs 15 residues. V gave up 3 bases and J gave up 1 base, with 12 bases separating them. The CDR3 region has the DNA TGTGCCAGTAGTATTCAAGACAGTGGGAACACTGAAGCTTTCTTT. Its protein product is CASSIQDSGNTEAFF.

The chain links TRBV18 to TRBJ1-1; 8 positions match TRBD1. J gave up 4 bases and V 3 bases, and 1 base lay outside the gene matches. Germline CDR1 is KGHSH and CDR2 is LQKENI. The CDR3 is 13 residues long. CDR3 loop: CASSPGQATEAFF. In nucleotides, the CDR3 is TGTGCCAGCTCACCGGGACAGGCCACTGAAGCTTTCTTT.

This chain's CDR3 is CSGRQQNTEAFF. CDR3 DNA: TGCAGCGGGAGACAGCAGAACACTGAAGCTTTCTTT. V is TRBV29-1 and J is TRBJ1-1; D may be TRBD1 (5 bases). V was clipped by 7 bases and J by 1 base, with 10 bases between them. Per germline, CDR1 SQVTM and CDR2 ANQGSEA. The CDR3 runs to 12 residues.

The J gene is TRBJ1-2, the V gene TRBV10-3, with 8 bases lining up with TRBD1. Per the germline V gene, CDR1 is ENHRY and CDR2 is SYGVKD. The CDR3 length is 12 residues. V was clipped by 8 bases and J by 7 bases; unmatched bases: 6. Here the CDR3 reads CAIQGAYSGYTF. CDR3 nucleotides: TGTGCCATCCAGGGGGCGTATTCTGGCTACACCTTC.

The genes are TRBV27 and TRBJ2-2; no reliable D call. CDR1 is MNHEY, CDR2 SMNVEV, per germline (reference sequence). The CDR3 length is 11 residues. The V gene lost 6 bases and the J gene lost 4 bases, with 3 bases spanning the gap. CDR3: CASRPTGELFF. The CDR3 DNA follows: TGTGCCAGCAGGCCCACCGGGGAGCTGTTTTTT.

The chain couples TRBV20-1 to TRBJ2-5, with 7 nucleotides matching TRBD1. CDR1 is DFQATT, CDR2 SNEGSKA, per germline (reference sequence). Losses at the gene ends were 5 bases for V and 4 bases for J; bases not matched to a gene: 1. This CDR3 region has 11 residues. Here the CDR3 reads CSAYRGETQYF. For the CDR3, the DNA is TGCAGTGCTTACAGGGGAGAGACCCAGTACTTC.

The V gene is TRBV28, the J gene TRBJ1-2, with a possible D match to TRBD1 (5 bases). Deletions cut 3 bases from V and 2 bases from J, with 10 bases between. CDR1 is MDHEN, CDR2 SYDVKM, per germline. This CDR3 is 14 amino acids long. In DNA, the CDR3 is TGTGCCAGCAGTTTTGCAGGGAACAACTATGGCTACACCTTC. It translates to CASSFAGNNYGYTF.

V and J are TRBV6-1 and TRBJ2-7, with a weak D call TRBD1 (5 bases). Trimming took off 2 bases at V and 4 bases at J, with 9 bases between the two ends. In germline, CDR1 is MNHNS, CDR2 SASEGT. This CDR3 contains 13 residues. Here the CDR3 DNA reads TGTGCCAGCAGTGAATGGGCAGGGTACGAGCAGTACTTC. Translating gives CASSEWAGYEQYF.

Here the CDR3 DNA reads TGTGCCAGCAGCGTAGAACAGGGGTTCGGATCACCCCTCCACTTT. Translation gives CASSVEQGFGSPLHF. V gene TRBV9 combines with J gene TRBJ1-6, with 7 bases fitting TRBD1. This CDR3 is built from 15 residues. From germline, CDR1 is SGDLS and CDR2 YYNGEE. V gave up 0 bases and J gave up 10 bases; unmatched junction bases: 7. Complete variable domain (other parts from reference TRBV9 and TRBJ1-6): DSGVTQTPKHLITATGQRVTLRCSPRSGDLSVYWYQQSLDQGLQFLIQYYNGEERAKGNILERFSAQQFPDLHSELNLSSLELGDSALYFCASSVEQGFGSPLHFGNGTRLTVT.

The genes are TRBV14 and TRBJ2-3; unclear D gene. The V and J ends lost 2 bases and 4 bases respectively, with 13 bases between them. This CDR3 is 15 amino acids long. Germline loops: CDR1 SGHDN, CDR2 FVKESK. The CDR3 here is CASSQNHVPADTQYF. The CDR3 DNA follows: TGTGCCAGCAGCCAAAACCACGTACCCGCAGATACGCAGTATTTT.

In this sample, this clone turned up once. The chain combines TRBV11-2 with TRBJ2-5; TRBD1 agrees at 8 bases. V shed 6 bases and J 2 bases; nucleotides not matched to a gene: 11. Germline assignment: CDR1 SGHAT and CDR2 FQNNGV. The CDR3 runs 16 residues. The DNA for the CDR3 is TGTGCCAGCAGTCCCGTGACAGGGGCTCCTCAAGAGACCCAGTACTTC. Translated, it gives CASSPVTGAPQETQYF.

CDR3 DNA: TGTGCCAGCACCATAGGAACTGAAGCTTTCTTT. This encodes CASTIGTEAFF. The V gene is TRBV2, the J gene TRBJ1-1; D gene uncertain. Trimming took off 7 bases at V and 5 bases at J, with 8 bases between the two ends. Per germline, CDR1 SNHLY and CDR2 FYNNEI. The CDR3 is 11 residues long.

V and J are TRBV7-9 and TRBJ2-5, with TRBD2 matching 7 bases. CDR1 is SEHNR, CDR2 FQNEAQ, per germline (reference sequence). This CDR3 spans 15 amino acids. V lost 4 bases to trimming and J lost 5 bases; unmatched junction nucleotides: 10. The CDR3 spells CASSWGTTGRETQYF. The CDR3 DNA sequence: TGTGCCAGCAGCTGGGGGACTACGGGGAGGGAGACCCAGTACTTC.

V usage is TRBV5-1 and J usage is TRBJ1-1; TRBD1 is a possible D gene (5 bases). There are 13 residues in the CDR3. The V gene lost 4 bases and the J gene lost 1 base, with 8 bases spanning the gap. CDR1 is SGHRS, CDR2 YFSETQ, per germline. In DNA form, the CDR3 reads TGCGCCAGCAGCCCAGGGACGAACACTGAAGCTTTCTTT. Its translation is CASSPGTNTEAFF.

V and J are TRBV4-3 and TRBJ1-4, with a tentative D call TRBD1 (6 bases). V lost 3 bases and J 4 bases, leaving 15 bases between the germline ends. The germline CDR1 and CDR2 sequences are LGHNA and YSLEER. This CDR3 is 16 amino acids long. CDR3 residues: CASSQGTGIYNEKLFF. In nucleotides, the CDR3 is TGCGCCAGCAGCCAGGGAACAGGGATCTATAATGAAAAACTGTTTTTT.